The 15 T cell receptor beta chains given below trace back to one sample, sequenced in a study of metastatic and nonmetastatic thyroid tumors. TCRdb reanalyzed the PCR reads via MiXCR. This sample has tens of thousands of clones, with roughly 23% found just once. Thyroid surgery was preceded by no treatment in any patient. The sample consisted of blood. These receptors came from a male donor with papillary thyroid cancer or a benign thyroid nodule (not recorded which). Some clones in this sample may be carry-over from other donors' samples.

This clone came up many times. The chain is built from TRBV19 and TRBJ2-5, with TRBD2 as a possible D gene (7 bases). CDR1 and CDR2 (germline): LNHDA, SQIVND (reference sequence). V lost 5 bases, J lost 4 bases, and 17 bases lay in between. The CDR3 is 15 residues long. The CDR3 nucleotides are TGTGCCAGTAGTCTCGGGGGGCCCCAAAGAGAGACCCAGTACTTC. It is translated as CASSLGGPQRETQYF.

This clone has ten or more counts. The CDR3 nucleotides are TGTGCCAGCTCACCTGGGACAGATGTGGAGACCCAGTACTTC. It is translated as CASSPGTDVETQYF. This chain uses TRBV18 with TRBJ2-5; 7 bases fit TRBD1. The J segment lost 5 bases and the V segment lost 3 bases, leaving 6 bases of the junction unmatched. This CDR3 contains 14 residues. CDR1 KGHSH and CDR2 LQKENI come from the germline V gene. Filled out from reference TRBV18 and TRBJ2-5, the complete variable domain reads NAGVMQNPRHLVRRRGQEARLRCSPMKGHSHVYWYRQLPEEGLKFMVYLQKENIIDESGMPKERFSAEFPKEGPSILRIQQVVRGDSAAYFCASSPGTDVETQYFGPGTRLLVL.

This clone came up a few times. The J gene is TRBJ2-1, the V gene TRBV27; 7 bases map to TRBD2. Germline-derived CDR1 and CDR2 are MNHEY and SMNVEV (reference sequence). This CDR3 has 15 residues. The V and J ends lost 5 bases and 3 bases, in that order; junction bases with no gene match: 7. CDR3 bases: TGTGCCAGCAGTGATCAAGCGGGAAGCTACAATGAGCAGTTCTTC. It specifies CASSDQAGSYNEQFF.

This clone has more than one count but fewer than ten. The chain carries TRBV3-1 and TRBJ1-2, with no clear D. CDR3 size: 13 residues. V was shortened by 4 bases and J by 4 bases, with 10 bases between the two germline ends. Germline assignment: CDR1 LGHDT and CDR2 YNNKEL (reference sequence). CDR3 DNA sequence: TGTGCCAGCAGCCTCGGCCTTTCCTATGGCTACACCTTC. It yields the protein CASSLGLSYGYTF.

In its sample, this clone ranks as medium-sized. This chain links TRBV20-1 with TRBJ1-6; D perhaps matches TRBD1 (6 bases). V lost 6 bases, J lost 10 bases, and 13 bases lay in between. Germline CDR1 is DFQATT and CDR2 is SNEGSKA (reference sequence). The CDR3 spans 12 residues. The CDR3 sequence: CSARTGNSPLHF. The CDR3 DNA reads TGCAGTGCGAGAACAGGGAACTCACCCCTCCACTTT.

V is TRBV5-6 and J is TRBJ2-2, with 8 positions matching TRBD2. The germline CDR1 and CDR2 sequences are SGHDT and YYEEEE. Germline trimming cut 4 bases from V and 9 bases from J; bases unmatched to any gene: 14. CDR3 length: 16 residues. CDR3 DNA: TGTGCCAGCAGCGCTACTAGCGGAAGGCCCAGCCGGGAGCTGTTTTTT. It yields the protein CASSATSGRPSRELFF.

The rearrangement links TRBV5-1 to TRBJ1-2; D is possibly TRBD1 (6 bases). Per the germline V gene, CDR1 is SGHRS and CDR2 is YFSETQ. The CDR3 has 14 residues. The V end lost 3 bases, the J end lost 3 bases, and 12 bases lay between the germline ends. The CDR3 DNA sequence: TGCGCCAGCAGCTATGACAGGCACGACTATGGCTACACCTTC. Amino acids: CASSYDRHDYGYTF.

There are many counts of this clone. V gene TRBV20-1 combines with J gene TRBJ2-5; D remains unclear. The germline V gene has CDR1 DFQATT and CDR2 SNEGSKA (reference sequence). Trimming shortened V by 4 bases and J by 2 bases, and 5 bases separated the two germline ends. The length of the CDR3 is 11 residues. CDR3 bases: TGCAGTGCTACTCATCAAGAGACCCAGTACTTC. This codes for CSATHQETQYF.

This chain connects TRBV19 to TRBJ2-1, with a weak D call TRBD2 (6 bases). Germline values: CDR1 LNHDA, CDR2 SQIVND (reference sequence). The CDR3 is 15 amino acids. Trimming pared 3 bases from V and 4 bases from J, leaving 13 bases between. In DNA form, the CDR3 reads TGTGCCAGTAGTATGGGCGGGGTATCATACAATGAGCAGTTCTTC. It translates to CASSMGGVSYNEQFF.

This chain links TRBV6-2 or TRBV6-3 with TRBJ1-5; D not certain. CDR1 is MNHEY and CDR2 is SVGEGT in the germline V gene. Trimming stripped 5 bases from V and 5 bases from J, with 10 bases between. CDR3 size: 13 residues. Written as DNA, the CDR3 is TGTGCCAGCAGTAGGCAGAACGATCAGCCCCAGCATTTT. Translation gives CASSRQNDQPQHF.

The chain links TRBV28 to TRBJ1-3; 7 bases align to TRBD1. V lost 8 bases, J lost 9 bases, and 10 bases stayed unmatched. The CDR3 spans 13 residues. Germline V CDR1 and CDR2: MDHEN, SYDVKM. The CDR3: CASSRARDSTIYF. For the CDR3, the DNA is TGTGCCAGCTCTCGAGCCCGGGACAGCACCATATATTTT.

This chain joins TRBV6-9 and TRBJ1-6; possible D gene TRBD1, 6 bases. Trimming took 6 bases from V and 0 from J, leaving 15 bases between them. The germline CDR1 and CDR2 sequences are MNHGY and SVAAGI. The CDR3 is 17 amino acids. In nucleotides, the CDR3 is TGTGCCAGCAGCGACCCGGACAGAAGCTCCTATAATTCACCCCTCCACTTT. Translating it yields CASSDPDRSSYNSPLHF.

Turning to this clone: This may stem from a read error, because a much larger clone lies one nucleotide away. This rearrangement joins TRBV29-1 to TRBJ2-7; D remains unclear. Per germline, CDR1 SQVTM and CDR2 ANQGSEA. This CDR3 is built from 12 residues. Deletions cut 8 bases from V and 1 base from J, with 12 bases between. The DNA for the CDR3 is TGCAGCTTTGCTTGGCAGTCCTACGAGCAGTACTTC. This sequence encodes CSFAWQSYEQYF.

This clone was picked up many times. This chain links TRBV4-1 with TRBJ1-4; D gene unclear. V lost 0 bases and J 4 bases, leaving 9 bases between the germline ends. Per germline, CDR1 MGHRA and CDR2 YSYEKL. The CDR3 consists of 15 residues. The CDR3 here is CASSQEWGVNEKLFF. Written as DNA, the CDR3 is TGCGCCAGCAGCCAAGAGTGGGGAGTTAATGAAAAACTGTTTTTT.

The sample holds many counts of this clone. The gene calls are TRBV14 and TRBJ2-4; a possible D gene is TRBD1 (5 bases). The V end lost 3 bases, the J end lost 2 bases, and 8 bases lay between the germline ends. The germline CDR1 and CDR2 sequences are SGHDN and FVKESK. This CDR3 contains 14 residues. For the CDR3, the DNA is TGTGCCAGCAGCCACCGGACAACCAAAAACATTCAGTACTTC. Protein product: CASSHRTTKNIQYF.